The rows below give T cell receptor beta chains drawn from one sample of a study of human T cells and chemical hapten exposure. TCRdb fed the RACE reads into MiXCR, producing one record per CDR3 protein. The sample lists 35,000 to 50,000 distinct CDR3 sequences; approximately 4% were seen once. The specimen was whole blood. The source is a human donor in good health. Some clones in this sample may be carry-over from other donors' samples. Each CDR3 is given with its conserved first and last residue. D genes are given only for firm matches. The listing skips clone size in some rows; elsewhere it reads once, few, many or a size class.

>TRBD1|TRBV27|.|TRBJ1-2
TGTGCCAGCAGTTTATGGGGCCCTACGGGACAGGAGGGCGGATCCTATGGCTACACCTTC
CASSLWGPTGQEGGSYGYTF
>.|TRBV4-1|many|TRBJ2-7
TGCGCCAGCAGCCAAGGGGAAGCGGATTCCTACGAGCAGTACTTC
CASSQGEADSYEQYF
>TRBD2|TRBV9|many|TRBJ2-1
TGTGCCAGCAGCGTTGGCCTAGCGGGAGTGGGTGACAATGAGCAGTTCTTC
CASSVGLAGVGDNEQFF
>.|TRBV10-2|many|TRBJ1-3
TGCGCCAGCACCGAAGCCGGACGGAGCTCTGGAAACACCATATATTTT
CASTEAGRSSGNTIYF
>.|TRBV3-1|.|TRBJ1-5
TGTGCCAGCAGCCAAGATGATGGGATGGGGCCAGGTCAGCCCCAGCATTTT
CASSQDDGMGPGQPQHF
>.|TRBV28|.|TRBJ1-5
TGTGCCAGCAGTTTCACCGTCGGGTATAGCAATCAGCCCCAGCATTTT
CASSFTVGYSNQPQHF
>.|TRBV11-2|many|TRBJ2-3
TGTGCCAGCAGCTCCTGGACTAATACAGATACGCAGTATTTT
CASSSWTNTDTQYF
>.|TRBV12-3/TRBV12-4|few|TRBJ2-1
TGTGCCAGCAGTTTTTCTGGGAATGAGCAGTTCTTC
CASSFSGNEQFF
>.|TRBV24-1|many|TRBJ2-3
TGTGCCACCAGTGATTTGCGGGCAGCTAGCACAGATACGCAGTATTTT
CATSDLRAASTDTQYF
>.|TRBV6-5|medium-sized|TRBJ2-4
TGTGCCAGCAGTTACACGCGGGCCCTGGCGGTCGAAAACATTCAGTACTTC
CASSYTRALAVENIQYF
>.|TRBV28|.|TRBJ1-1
TGTGCCAGCAGTTTAAGGGAACAGGGTTACCCGAACACTGAAGCTTTCTTT
CASSLREQGYPNTEAFF
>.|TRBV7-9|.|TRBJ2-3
TGTGCCAGCAGCTTAGATGGCACAGATACGCAGTATTTT
CASSLDGTDTQYF
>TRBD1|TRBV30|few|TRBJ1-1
TGTGCCTGGAGTTACGGAGGGGGCAAGAGAACTGAAGCTTTCTTT
CAWSYGGGKRTEAFF
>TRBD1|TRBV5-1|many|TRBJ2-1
TGCGCCAGCAGCTTAACAGGGGGTAGTGGCAATGAGCAGTTCTTC
CASSLTGGSGNEQFF
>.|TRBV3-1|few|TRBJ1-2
TGTGCCAGCAGCCAAGATATGGCAGTGAACTATGGCTACACCTTC
CASSQDMAVNYGYTF
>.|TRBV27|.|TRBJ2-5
TGTGCCAGCAGTCGCGACGATGGGTCACAGTACTTC
CASSRDDGSQYF
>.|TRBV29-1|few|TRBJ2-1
TGCAGCGTTGTCGCGGGACAGATCTCCTACAATGAGCAGTTCTTC
CSVVAGQISYNEQFF
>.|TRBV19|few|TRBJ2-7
TGTGCCAGTAGTATGAGTTTGGGGTACGAGCAGTACTTC
CASSMSLGYEQYF
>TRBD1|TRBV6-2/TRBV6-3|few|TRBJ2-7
TGTGCCAGCAGTTACGAGCCCTTGACAGGGACCCCCCCGGGCGAGCAGTACTTC
CASSYEPLTGTPPGEQYF
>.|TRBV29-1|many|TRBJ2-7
TGCAGCGTTGTCGGTAGGGCCTACGAGCAGTACTTC
CSVVGRAYEQYF
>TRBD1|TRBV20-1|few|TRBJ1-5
TGCAGTGCCCTAAGCCATCATGGACAGGGCCCTCAGCCCCAGCATTTT
CSALSHHGQGPQPQHF
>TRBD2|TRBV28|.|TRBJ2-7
TGTGCCAGCAGTTTAAGCGGGGGGGGGACCAGCGAGCAGTACTTT
CASSLSGGGTSEQYF
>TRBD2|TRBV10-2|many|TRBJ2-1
TGCGCCAGCGGTTCAGCGGGGGGGTACAATGAGCAGTTCTTC
CASGSAGGYNEQFF
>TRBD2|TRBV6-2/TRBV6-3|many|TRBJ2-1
TGTGCCAGCAGTCTTCTGGGCGGGAGCGGTTATCTGTTCTTC
CASSLLGGSGYLFF
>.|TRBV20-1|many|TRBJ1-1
TGCAGTGCTAGAGAGTATCGGGACACTGAAGCTTTCTTT
CSAREYRDTEAFF
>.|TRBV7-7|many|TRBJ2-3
TGTGCTAGCAGCAGAACAGGCACAGATACGCAGTATTTT
CASSRTGTDTQYF
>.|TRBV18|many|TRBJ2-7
TGTGCCAGCTCCCTGGACCGAACCTCCTACGAGCAGTACTTC
CASSLDRTSYEQYF
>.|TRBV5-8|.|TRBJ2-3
TGTGGCAGCAGCTTGAGGGCATCCTCTAGCACAGATACGCAGTATTTT
CGSSLRASSSTDTQYF
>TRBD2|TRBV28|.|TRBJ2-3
TGTGCCAGCAGTCCCGGACTAGCGGGACGCGCAGATACGCAGTATTTT
CASSPGLAGRADTQYF
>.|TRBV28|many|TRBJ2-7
TGTGCCAGCAGTATACACACAGCCTACGAGCAGTACTTC
CASSIHTAYEQYF
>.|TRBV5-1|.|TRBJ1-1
TGCGCCAGCAGCAGGGGACAAGGAAAAACTGAAGCTTTCTTT
CASSRGQGKTEAFF
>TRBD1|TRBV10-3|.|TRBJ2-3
TGTGCCATCCAACGGACAGGCACGGGGGATACGCAGTATTTT
CAIQRTGTGDTQYF
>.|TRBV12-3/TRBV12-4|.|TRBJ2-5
TGTGCCAGCAGTTTGTGGGACCAAGAGACCCAGTACTTC
CASSLWDQETQYF
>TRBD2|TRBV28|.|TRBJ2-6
TGTGCCAGCAGTTTCGAATTGGTTGGGGGACTAGCTGGGGCCAACGTCCTGACTTTC
CASSFELVGGLAGANVLTF
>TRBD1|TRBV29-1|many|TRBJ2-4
TGCAGCGCCAACCGGGACAGTCACATTCAGTACTTC
CSANRDSHIQYF
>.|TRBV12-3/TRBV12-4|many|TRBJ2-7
TGTGCCAGCAGTTTAGAACCTTCGGCCGAGCAGTACTTC
CASSLEPSAEQYF
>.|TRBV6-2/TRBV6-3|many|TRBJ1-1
TGTGCCAGCAGTTACCCCACCGCGCGGGTACAGAACACTGAAGCTTTCTTT
CASSYPTARVQNTEAFF
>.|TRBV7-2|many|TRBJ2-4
TGTGCCAGCAGCTCCATGGGCATTCAGTACTTC
CASSSMGIQYF
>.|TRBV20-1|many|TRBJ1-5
TGCAGTGCTAGTAGGGGGGCAAGCAATCAGCCCCAGCATTTT
CSASRGASNQPQHF
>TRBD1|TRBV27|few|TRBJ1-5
TGTGCCAGCAGTTTGGTGCAGGGGGGTCAGCCCCAGCATTTT
CASSLVQGGQPQHF
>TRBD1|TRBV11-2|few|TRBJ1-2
TGTGCCAGCAGCCCCGGGACAGGCTATGGCTACACCTTC
CASSPGTGYGYTF
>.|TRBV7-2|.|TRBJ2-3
TGTGCCAGCAGCTTAGCGGTTCCAGATACGCAGTATTTT
CASSLAVPDTQYF
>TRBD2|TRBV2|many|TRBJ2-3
TGTGCCAGCAGTGAAGGAGCGGGAGTCGCAGATACGCAGTATTTT
CASSEGAGVADTQYF
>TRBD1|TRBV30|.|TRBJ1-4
TGTGCCTGGAGTGCCGACAGGGTGAGCGGGGAAAAACTGTTTTTT
CAWSADRVSGEKLFF
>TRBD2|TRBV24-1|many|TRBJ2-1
TGTGCCACCAGTGATATCGGCGGGAGCTCCTACAATGAGCAGTTCTTC
CATSDIGGSSYNEQFF
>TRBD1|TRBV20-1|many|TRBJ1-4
TGCAGTGCTAGGGAACAGGGGGCGCGGGAAAAACTGTTTTTT
CSAREQGAREKLFF
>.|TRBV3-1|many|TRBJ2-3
TGTGCCAGCAGCCGGCAGGACTCGGCTGGCACAGATACGCAGTATTTT
CASSRQDSAGTDTQYF
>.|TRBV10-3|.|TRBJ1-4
TGTGCCATCAGGGATCCAACTAATGAAAAACTGTTTTTT
CAIRDPTNEKLFF
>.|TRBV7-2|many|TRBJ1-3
TGTGCCAGCAGCTTACTTGGAAACACCATATATTTT
CASSLLGNTIYF
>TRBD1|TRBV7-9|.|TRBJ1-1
TGTGCCAGCAGCTTCGGACAGGGGTTTGAAGCTTTCTTT
CASSFGQGFEAFF
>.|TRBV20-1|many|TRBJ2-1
TGCAGTGCTAGACCTAGTCGGGGCGCCAGCTCCTACAATGAGCAGTTCTTC
CSARPSRGASSYNEQFF
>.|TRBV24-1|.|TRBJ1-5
TGTGCCACCAGGGGAACCGATCCGAACAGCAATCAGCCCCAGCATTTT
CATRGTDPNSNQPQHF
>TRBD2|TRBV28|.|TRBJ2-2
TGTGCCAGCAGTCTAGTAGCGGGAGGAAACACCGGGGAGCTGTTTTTT
CASSLVAGGNTGELFF
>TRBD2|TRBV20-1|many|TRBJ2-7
TGCAGTGCTAGAGATCGGGGGCTAGCGGGAGGGCCGGGCTCCTACGAGCAGTACTTC
CSARDRGLAGGPGSYEQYF
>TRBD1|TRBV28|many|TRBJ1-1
TGTGCCAGCAGTTTAGAAAGGGGACAGGGCGACACTGAAGCTTTCTTT
CASSLERGQGDTEAFF
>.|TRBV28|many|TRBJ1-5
TGTGCCAGCAACGGTCGGGCGCCTTATCAGCCCCAGCATTTT
CASNGRAPYQPQHF
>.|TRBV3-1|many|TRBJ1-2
TGTGCCAGCAGCCAAGGGTTCGAGAGCGGCTACACCTTC
CASSQGFESGYTF
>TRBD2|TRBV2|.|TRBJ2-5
TGTGCCAGCAGTGGACTAGCCGAGACCCAGTACTTC
CASSGLAETQYF
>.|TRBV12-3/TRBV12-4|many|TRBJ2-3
TGTGCCAGCAGTTCGACAGTAGGGTGGGGCGATACGCAGTATTTT
CASSSTVGWGDTQYF
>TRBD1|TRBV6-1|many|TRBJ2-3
TGTGCCAGCAGGGATGGAATGGGACAGGGGGCGATTTCAGATACGCAGTATTTT
CASRDGMGQGAISDTQYF